Listed here is a single TCR beta chain. Its target is unknown. CDR3 length: 15 residues. The germline gives CDR1 MNHEY, CDR2 SMNVEV (reference sequence). Trimming removed 0 bases from V and 0 bases from J, with 9 bases in between. One entry per CDR3 protein results from TCRdb running MiXCR on the RT-PCR reads. The sample has 650,000 to 800,000 distinct CDR3 sequences, less than 20% seen once; the top ten hold roughly a tenth. The entry originates in a study of response to subunit inactivated influenza vaccine. Study results and caveats: Few additional T cells are recruited per seasonal influenza vaccination, authors suggested.

The input for sequencing was PBMCs from blood, taken 4 to 6 days after vaccination. The rearrangement uses TRBV27 and TRBJ2-7, with D tentatively TRBD2 (6 bases). This clonotype originated in a man over 45 who received an inactivated influenza vaccine. The DNA for the CDR3 is TGTGCCAGCAGTTTATCGTTCGGGAGCTCCTACGAGCAGTACTTC. This gives the protein CASSLSFGSSYEQYF.